The 12 T cell receptor beta chains reported below all come from one sample, sequenced in a study of T-cell reconstitution after alpha-beta-depleted transplantation in children. The TCRbeta library incorporated unique molecular identifiers. MiXCR, run by TCRdb on the PCR reads, gives a single entry per CDR3 protein. This sample has 600,000 to 700,000 distinct CDR3 sequences, with around 17% found just once. This specimen consisted of PBMCs from the stem cell graft donor, obtained from the stem cell graft. These receptor sequences come from a human donor who donated a stem cell graft to a child with acute myeloid leukemia.

This clonotype was recorded at least ten times. The chain uses TRBV29-1 and TRBJ1-2; D possibly corresponds to TRBD1 (5 bases). The germline gives CDR1 SQVTM, CDR2 ANQGSEA. Trimming stripped 8 bases from V and 5 bases from J, with 21 bases between. This CDR3 is 14 amino acids long. This chain's CDR3 is CSSREAAGTYGYTF. Here the CDR3 DNA reads TGCAGCTCCCGAGAGGCAGCGGGGACGTATGGCTACACCTTC.

The chain is built from TRBV6-2 or TRBV6-3 and TRBJ1-5; possibly TRBD1 for D (6 bases). Germline V CDR1 and CDR2: MNHEY, SVGEGT. Trimming took 0 bases from V and 0 from J, leaving 12 bases between them. The CDR3 is made up of 17 amino acids. The CDR3 nucleotides are TGTGCCAGCAGTTACTCGGCAGGGGCATATAGCAATCAGCCCCAGCATTTT. Residues: CASSYSAGAYSNQPQHF.

The chain has TRBV20-1 and TRBJ1-5; maybe TRBD1 (5 bases). The length of the CDR3 is 13 residues. V was pared by 3 bases and J by 5 bases, with 11 bases between. Germline assignment: CDR1 DFQATT and CDR2 SNEGSKA (reference sequence). The CDR3, as DNA: TGCAGTGCTAGGCCTCGAGGGGATCAGCCCCAGCATTTT. Encoded protein: CSARPRGDQPQHF.

In this sample, this clonotype turned up many times. The V call is TRBV29-1, the J call TRBJ1-3; no reliable D call. The V gene lost 3 bases and the J gene lost 0 bases, with 9 bases spanning the gap. The V gene's germline CDR1 is SQVTM and CDR2 ANQGSEA. The CDR3 spans 14 residues. The CDR3 DNA is TGCAGCGTTGATTCTAGTCTCTCTGGAAACACCATATATTTT. Amino acids: CSVDSSLSGNTIYF.

In this sample, this clonotype turned up many times. The chain is built from TRBV15 and TRBJ1-1; unclear D gene. V lost 3 bases to trimming and J lost 1 base, with 12 bases between them. CDR3 length equals 15 residues. CDR1 LNHNV and CDR2 YYDKDF come from the germline V gene (reference sequence). The CDR3 sequence: CATSSSGRENTEAFF. CDR3 coding DNA: TGTGCCACCAGCAGCTCGGGTCGGGAGAACACTGAAGCTTTCTTT.

This clonotype showed up many times. The chain carries TRBV29-1 and TRBJ2-7; D gene ambiguous. CDR1 is SQVTM, CDR2 ANQGSEA, per germline. The V end was cut by 1 base, the J end by 0 bases, with 7 bases between. The CDR3 contains 13 residues. CDR3 sequence: CSVEGPNSYEQYF. The CDR3 DNA sequence: TGCAGCGTTGAAGGCCCGAACTCCTACGAGCAGTACTTC.

This clonotype appeared a few times. The chain combines TRBV20-1 with TRBJ2-2; no clear D gene. Looked up from germline, CDR1 is DFQATT and CDR2 is SNEGSKA (reference sequence). Trimming cost V 7 bases and J 4 bases, with 16 bases left between them. The CDR3 has 14 residues. The CDR3 DNA follows: TGCAGTGTGAGACCTACGATGTTCACCGGGGAGCTGTTTTTT. Protein product: CSVRPTMFTGELFF.

This clonotype occurred many times. V gene TRBV20-1 combines with J gene TRBJ2-2, with 9 bases aligning to TRBD2. This CDR3 has 16 residues. Losses at the gene ends were 1 base for V and 3 bases for J; bases not matched to a gene: 6. The germline CDR1 and CDR2 sequences are DFQATT and SNEGSKA (reference sequence). The CDR3 sequence: CSARVPGTSHTGELFF. In DNA form, the CDR3 reads TGCAGTGCTAGAGTCCCCGGGACTAGCCACACCGGGGAGCTGTTTTTT.

This clonotype was picked up many times. The gene calls are TRBV27 and TRBJ2-2; D gene uncertain. Germline CDR1 MNHEY, CDR2 SMNVEV (reference sequence). Trimming removed 5 bases from V and 9 bases from J, with 10 bases in between. CDR3 length equals 12 residues. This CDR3 is CASSPSWRELFF. The CDR3 region has the DNA TGTGCCAGCAGTCCAAGTTGGAGGGAGCTGTTTTTT.

The sample holds a few counts of this clonotype. This sequence joins TRBV4-3 and TRBJ2-7; D not resolved. Germline loops: CDR1 LGHNA, CDR2 YSLEER. V was cut by 2 bases and J by 5 bases, with 10 bases left in between. There are 13 residues in the CDR3. The DNA for the CDR3 is TGCGCCAGCAGCCAATTGAGTTCCCACGAGCAGTACTTC. It is translated as CASSQLSSHEQYF.

This clonotype was seen ten or more times. The chain couples TRBV20-1 to TRBJ2-4; D is ambiguous. The CDR3 loop spans 14 amino acids. The V and J ends lost 0 bases and 7 bases respectively, with 13 bases between them. CDR1 is DFQATT and CDR2 is SNEGSKA in the germline V gene (reference sequence). The CDR3 nucleotides are TGCAGTGCTAGAGAGCACAGTGGTTCGAACATTCAGTACTTC. It codes for CSAREHSGSNIQYF.

In this sample, this clonotype turned up a few times. This chain uses TRBV7-2 with TRBJ1-5; 7 positions agree with TRBD1. Germline V gives CDR1 SGHTA, CDR2 FQGNSA. CDR3 size: 15 residues. V was pared by 4 bases and J by 0 bases, with 3 bases of the junction left unmatched. CDR3 DNA: TGTGCCAGCAGCTCGACAGGGTATAGCAATCAGCCCCAGCATTTT. This gives the protein CASSSTGYSNQPQHF.